The source of this TCR beta chain is a study of monozygotic twins with inflammatory bowel disease. CDR3 length equals 15 residues. From germline, CDR1 is SGHDT and CDR2 YYEEEE. One entry per CDR3 protein, without DNA, is what TCRdb gives after re-calling the 5' RACE reads. This table holds under 200,000 distinct CDR3 sequences. The sample was blood. The receptor's source is a human donor with ulcerative colitis or Crohn's disease, or a healthy co-twin of an affected twin (not recorded which). V usage is TRBV5-6 and J usage is TRBJ2-7. CDR3 loop: CASSLSRGALYEQYF. Drawing the rest from reference TRBV5-6 and TRBJ2-7, the complete variable domain is DAGVTQSPTHLIKTRGQQVTLRCSPKSGHDTVSWYQQALGQGPQFIFQYYEEEERQRGNFPDRFSGHQFPNYSSELNVNALLLGDSALYLCASSLSRGALYEQYFGPGTRLTVT.